The following is a T cell receptor (beta chain) sequence with its context. Antigen: not known. These data come from a study of shared clonotypes between healthy human individuals. Study-wide results and limits: Although depth was large, rarefaction showed that sequencing of the sorted subsets was incomplete. Compared with memory subsets, naive subsets generally had larger estimated richness.

The method was immunoSEQ multiplex PCR; TCRdb's version includes in-frame clones alone and lacks a portion of them. Here the sample spans 2 million to 2.5 million clones, 92% being singletons. This CDR3 comprises 16 residues. Germline-derived CDR1 and CDR2 are SGHVS and FQNEAQ. V was cut by 2 bases and J by 5 bases, with 16 bases left in between. HIV-negative, healthy adults without recent acute infections or vaccinations were the donors. CD45RA+ naive and CD45RA-negative memory subsets were separated from CD4+ cells. This clonotype originated in a man between 18 and 35 years old in good health. Some clones in this sample may be carry-over from other donors' samples. Material: naive CD4+ T cells from PBMCs. Subset specified: CD45RA+ positively selected. The chain is built from TRBV7-8 and TRBJ2-1; the D gene is possibly TRBD1 (5 bases). Written as DNA, the CDR3 is TGTGCCAGCAGCTTAAAAAGGGCAGGGTGGAACAATGAGCAGTTCTTC. This sequence encodes CASSLKRAGWNNEQFF.